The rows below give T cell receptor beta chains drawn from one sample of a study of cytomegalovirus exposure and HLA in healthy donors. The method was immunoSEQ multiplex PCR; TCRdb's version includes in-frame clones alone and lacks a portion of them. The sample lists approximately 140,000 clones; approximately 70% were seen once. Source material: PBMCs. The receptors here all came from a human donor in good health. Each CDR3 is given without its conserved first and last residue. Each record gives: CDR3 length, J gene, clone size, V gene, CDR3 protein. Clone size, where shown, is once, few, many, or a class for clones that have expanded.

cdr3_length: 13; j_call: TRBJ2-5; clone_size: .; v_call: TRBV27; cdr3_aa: ASVGLAGGGETQY
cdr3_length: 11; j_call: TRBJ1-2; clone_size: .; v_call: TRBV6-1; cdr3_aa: ASSGGGGNGYT
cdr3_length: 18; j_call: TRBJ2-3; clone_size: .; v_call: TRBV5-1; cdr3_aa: ASSPGLLAGDLLSTDTQY
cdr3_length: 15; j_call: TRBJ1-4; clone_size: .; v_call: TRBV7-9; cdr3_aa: ASSSRTVGGLNEKLF
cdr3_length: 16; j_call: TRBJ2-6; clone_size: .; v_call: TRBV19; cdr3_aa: ASSIMLQGREGANVLT
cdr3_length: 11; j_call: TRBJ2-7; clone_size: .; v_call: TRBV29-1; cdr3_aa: SARDRGPLEQY
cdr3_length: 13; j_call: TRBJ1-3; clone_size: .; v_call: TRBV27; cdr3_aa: ASKTTGAPGNTIY
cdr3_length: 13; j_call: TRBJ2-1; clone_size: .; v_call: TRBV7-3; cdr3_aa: ASSFGLAGYNEQF
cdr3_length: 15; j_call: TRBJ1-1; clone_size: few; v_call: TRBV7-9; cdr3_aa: ASSSPPGRGSSTEAF
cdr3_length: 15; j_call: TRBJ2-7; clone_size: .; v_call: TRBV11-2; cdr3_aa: ASSPGGTGFSSYEQY
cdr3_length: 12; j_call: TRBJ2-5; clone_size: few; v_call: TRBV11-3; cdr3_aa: ASSPGTGEETQY
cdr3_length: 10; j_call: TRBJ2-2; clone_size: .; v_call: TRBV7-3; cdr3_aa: ASSSSNGELF
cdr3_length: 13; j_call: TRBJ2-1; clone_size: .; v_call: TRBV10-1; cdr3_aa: ASSESGGSYNEQF
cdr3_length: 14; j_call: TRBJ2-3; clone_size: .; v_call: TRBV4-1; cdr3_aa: ASSQTSGQGTDTQY
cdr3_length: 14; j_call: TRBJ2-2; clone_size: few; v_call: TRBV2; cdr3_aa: ASTPMTSGSTGELF
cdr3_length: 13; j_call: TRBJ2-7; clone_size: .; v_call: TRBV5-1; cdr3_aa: ASSLIEPSRDEQY
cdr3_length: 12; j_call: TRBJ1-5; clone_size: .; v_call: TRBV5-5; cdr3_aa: ASSFTGGDQPQH
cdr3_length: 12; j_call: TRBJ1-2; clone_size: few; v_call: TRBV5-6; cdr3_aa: ASSPPGPLREYT
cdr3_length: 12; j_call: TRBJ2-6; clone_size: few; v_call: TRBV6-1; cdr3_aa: ASSTGSGANVLT
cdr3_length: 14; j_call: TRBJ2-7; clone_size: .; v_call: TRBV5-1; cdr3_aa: ASSWARGTVPYEQY
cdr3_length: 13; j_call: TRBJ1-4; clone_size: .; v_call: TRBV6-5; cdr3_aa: ASSYDGDANEKLF
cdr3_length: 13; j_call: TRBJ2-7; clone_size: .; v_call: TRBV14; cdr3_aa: ASSRPGTGVYEQY
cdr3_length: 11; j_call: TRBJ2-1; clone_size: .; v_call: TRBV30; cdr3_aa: AWVGETYNEQF
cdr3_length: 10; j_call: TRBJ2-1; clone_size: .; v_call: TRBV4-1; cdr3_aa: ASSQGEGEQF